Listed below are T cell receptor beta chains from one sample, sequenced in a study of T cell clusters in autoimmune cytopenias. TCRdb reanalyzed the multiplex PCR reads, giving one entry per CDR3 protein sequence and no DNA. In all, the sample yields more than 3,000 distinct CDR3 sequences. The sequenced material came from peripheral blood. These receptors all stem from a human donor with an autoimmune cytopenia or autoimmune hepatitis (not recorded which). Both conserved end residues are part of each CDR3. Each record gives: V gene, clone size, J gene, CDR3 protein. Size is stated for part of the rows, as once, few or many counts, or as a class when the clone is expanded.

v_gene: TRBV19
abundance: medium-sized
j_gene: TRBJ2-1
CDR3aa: CASRVGSYNEQFF

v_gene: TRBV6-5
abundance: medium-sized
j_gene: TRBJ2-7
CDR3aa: CASSSTPASGEQYF

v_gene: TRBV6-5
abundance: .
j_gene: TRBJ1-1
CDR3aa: CASSEVSTGNTEAFF

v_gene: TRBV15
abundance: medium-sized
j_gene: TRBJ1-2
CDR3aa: CATSEVRQGLSGYTF

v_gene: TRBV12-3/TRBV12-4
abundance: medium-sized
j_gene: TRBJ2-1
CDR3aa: CASSPDRFYGNEQFF

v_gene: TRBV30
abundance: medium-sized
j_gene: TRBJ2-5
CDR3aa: CAWSRGASGGETQYF

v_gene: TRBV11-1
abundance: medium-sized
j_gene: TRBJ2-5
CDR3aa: CASSLGLAETQYF

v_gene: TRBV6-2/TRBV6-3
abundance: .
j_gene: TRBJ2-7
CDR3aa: CASSHTPGEGLTYEQYF

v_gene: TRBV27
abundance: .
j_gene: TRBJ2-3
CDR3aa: CASSRVAGGPPDTQYF

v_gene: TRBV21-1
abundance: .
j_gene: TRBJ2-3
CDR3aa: CASSKALLAGVVDTQYF

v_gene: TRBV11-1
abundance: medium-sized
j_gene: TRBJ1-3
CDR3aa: CASSDQGTGNTIYF

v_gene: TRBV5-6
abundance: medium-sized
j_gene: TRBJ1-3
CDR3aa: CASSLGGNTIYF

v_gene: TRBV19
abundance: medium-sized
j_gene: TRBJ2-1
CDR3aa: CASRAGQSPYNEQFF

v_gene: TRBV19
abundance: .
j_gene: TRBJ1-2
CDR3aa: CASSARPTGNYGYTF

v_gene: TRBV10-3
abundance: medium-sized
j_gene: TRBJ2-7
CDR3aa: CAISTGGSTYEQYF